This T cell receptor beta chain stems from a study of blood T cell repertoires in COVID-19. At the level of the study: Sample material is recorded as cDNA or gDNA derived from T cells, B-cell-depleted T cells, or PBMCs.

TCRdb's copy holds only in-frame clones and misses some; the assay was immunoSEQ multiplex PCR. The sample includes 73,000 or so clones, more than 85% of them seen just once. Germline CDR1 SGHAT, CDR2 FQNNGV. The CDR3 has 16 amino acids. J lost 8 bases, V lost 5 bases, and 10 bases had no gene match. Sequencing was performed on peripheral blood. The clonotype comes from a human donor with active COVID-19. The donor label of this sample is uncertain. This rearrangement joins TRBV11-2 to TRBJ1-6; 9 bases agree with TRBD1. The CDR3 sequence: CASSPTGQGLHSPLHF. CDR3 nucleotide sequence: TGTGCCAGCAGCCCCACTGGACAGGGGTTGCATTCACCCCTCCACTTT. Looking up the rest from reference TRBV11-2 and TRBJ1-6 gives the full variable domain: EAGVAQSPRYKIIEKRQSVAFWCNPISGHATLYWYQQILGQGPKLLIQFQNNGVVDDSQLPKDRFSAERLKGVDSTLKIQPAKLEDSAVYLCASSPTGQGLHSPLHFGNGTRLTVT.